One sample yielded the 30 T cell receptor beta chains listed below, sequenced in a study of regulatory T cells in long-lasting Graves disease. CDR3 regions were amplified by Arm-PCR using iRepertoire HTBI primers to build TCR beta libraries. TCRdb fed the multiplex PCR reads into MiXCR, producing one record per CDR3 protein. The sample lists approximately 400,000 distinct CDR3 sequences; about a quarter were seen once. Time point specified: persistent/refractory GD, antithyroid drugs over 5 years with positive TRAb. RNA from PBMCs was the source of the TCR library. The sample consisted of peripheral blood mononuclear cells (PBMCs), taken when the disease was refractory, from a patient treated with antithyroid drugs. The receptors stem from a female donor with Graves disease.

V is TRBV6-1 and J is TRBJ2-5, with 14 bases identical to TRBD2. The J call may be wrong; the DNA end is better matched by TRBJ2-1. CDR1 and CDR2 from the germline V gene are MNHNS and SASEGT. CDR3 size: 15 residues. In DNA, the CDR3 is TGTGCCAGCAGTAGACTAGCGGGAGGGACCAATGAGCAGTTCTTC. It translates to CASSRLAGGTNEQFF.

This clonotype was observed a single time. The chain uses TRBV30 and TRBJ2-7; 9 nucleotides line up with TRBD1. V dropped 2 bases and J dropped 0; count of bases not matched to a gene: 5. The germline V gene encodes CDR1 GTSNPN and CDR2 SVGIG (reference sequence). This CDR3 is built from 15 residues. Here the CDR3 DNA reads TGTGCCTGGAGTAAAGGGACAGGGCTCTCCTACGAGCAGTACTTC. Protein: CAWSKGTGLSYEQYF.

This clonotype was found many times. The chain is built from TRBV12-3 or TRBV12-4 and TRBJ2-7; D might be TRBD2 (6 bases). The CDR3 is 12 amino acids. V dropped 5 bases and J dropped 4 bases, with 9 bases sitting between them. The CDR3 loop is CASSIRGYEQYF. CDR3 bases: TGTGCCAGCAGTATCCGGGGGTACGAGCAGTACTTC.

The chain links TRBV20-1 to TRBJ1-1; D may be TRBD1 (5 bases). There are 14 residues in the CDR3. Trimming removed 3 bases at V and 0 bases at J, with 11 bases between. The germline V gene has CDR1 DFQATT and CDR2 SNEGSKA (reference sequence). CDR3 sequence: CSARAEGLNTEAFF. CDR3 DNA: TGCAGTGCTAGGGCGGAGGGACTGAACACTGAAGCTTTCTTT.

This clonotype was observed a handful of times. A much more abundant neighbour one base away suggests this may be a read error. This rearrangement joins TRBV6-1 to TRBJ1-2; D is perhaps TRBD1 (5 bases). The CDR3 consists of 13 residues. Trimming stripped 4 bases from V and 7 bases from J, with 13 bases between. Germline CDR1 is MNHNS and CDR2 is SASEGT. The CDR3 sequence: CASSGARVSGYTF. For the CDR3, the DNA is TGTGCCAGCAGTGGGGCCAGGGTTAGTGGCTACACCTTC.

This clonotype has more than one count but fewer than ten. The chain carries TRBV5-1 and TRBJ2-1; 13 nucleotides match TRBD2. With 0 bases clipped from V and 7 bases from J, the junction kept 7 bases outside the gene matches. From germline, CDR1 is SGHRS and CDR2 YFSETQ. This CDR3 has 17 amino acids. DNA for the CDR3: TGCGCCAGCAGCTTGGAATTAGGACTAGCGGGAGCAAATGAGCAGTTCTTC. This encodes CASSLELGLAGANEQFF.

This clonotype was observed many times. This chain joins TRBV7-2 and TRBJ1-1; no firm D call. This CDR3 spans 15 amino acids. Germline V lookup: CDR1 SGHTA, CDR2 FQGNSA. With 1 base removed from V and 5 bases from J, the gap between germline ends came to 14 bases. CDR3 nucleotides: TGTGCCAGCAGCTTAGATAACTTCAAGGGAACTGAAGCTTTCTTT. This translates into CASSLDNFKGTEAFF.

This chain links TRBV29-1 with TRBJ1-1; D uncertain. Germline loops: CDR1 SQVTM, CDR2 ANQGSEA. The V and J ends lost 3 bases and 4 bases respectively, with 12 bases between them. The CDR3 extends over 13 amino acids. The CDR3 DNA follows: TGCAGCGTTGATGCGTCGGGGTTCACTGAAGCTTTCTTT. This gives the protein CSVDASGFTEAFF.

About this clonotype: This could be a read error, since a much larger clone is one nucleotide away. The V and J genes are TRBV28 and TRBJ2-5; unclear D gene. Per germline, CDR1 MDHEN and CDR2 SYDVKM. This CDR3 is 11 amino acids long. The CDR3 coding sequence is TGTACCAGCAGTTCCGTTGAGACCCAGTACTTC. It specifies CTSSSVETQYF. Full variable domain (missing parts from reference TRBV28 and TRBJ2-5): DVKVTQSSRYLVKRTGEKVFLECVQDMDHENMFWYRQDPGLGLRLIYFSYDVKMKEKGDIPEGYSVSREKKERFSLILESASTNQTSMYLCTSSSVETQYFGPGTRLLVL.

There are many counts of this clonotype. This chain uses TRBV2 with TRBJ1-1; 9 bases align to TRBD1. The CDR3 is 14 amino acids. Germline V CDR1 and CDR2: SNHLY, FYNNEI. V dropped 6 bases and J dropped 6; count of bases not matched to a gene: 8. The CDR3 DNA reads TGTGCCAGCAGGGGGACAGGGTTTATGGCTGAAGCTTTCTTT. This encodes CASRGTGFMAEAFF.

The rearrangement uses TRBV2 and TRBJ2-1; TRBD2 matches 8 bases. Germline loops: CDR1 SNHLY, CDR2 FYNNEI. The CDR3 loop spans 15 amino acids. After removal of 7 bases from V and 8 bases from J, the junction contained 13 bases not matched to a gene. The CDR3 DNA reads TGTGCCAGCATCCCCGCTACGGGACTAGGACATGAGCAGTTCTTC. Encoded protein: CASIPATGLGHEQFF.

This clonotype showed up just a few times. The rearrangement joins TRBV29-1 to TRBJ1-1, with D unresolved. This CDR3 contains 15 residues. Trimming left V 5 bases short and J 3 bases short, with 19 bases between. Germline V CDR1 and CDR2: SQVTM, ANQGSEA. The CDR3 protein is CSVSPGRPGDTEAFF. In DNA form, the CDR3 reads TGCAGCGTTTCCCCCGGGAGGCCCGGGGACACTGAAGCTTTCTTT.

This clonotype was seen repeatedly, ten times or more. CDR3: CSVDTGANVLTF. The CDR3 DNA reads TGCAGCGTTGACACTGGGGCCAACGTCCTGACTTTC. This chain links TRBV29-1 with TRBJ2-6; D not certain. The CDR3 is 12 amino acids. CDR1 and CDR2 (germline): SQVTM, ANQGSEA. V was shortened by 3 bases and J by 2 bases, with 2 bases between the two germline ends.

This clonotype was observed many times. The chain links TRBV20-1 to TRBJ2-7; weak D call: TRBD2 (5 bases). The germline V and J ends were trimmed by 3 bases and 3 bases, with 12 bases remaining between them. The length of the CDR3 is 13 residues. Germline CDR1 reads DFQATT; CDR2 reads SNEGSKA (reference sequence). CDR3 sequence (DNA): TGCAGTGCTAGTGCGGAGGACCTCTACGAGCAGTACTTC. Protein sequence: CSASAEDLYEQYF.

In this sample, this clonotype turned up many times. V and J are TRBV20-1 and TRBJ2-7; 8 bases line up with TRBD2. The length of the CDR3 is 16 residues. Per the germline V gene, CDR1 is DFQATT and CDR2 is SNEGSKA (reference sequence). The junction had 15 bases not matched to a gene; V was cut back by 2 bases and J by 6 bases. The CDR3 sequence: CSARSAGAGGDREQYF. The CDR3 DNA sequence: TGCAGTGCTAGATCAGCGGGAGCCGGGGGAGATCGCGAGCAGTACTTC.

The chain is built from TRBV7-9 and TRBJ2-5, with a weak D call TRBD1 (5 bases). This CDR3 spans 17 amino acids. The V end lost 4 bases, the J end lost 2 bases, and 20 bases lay between the germline ends. Germline V gives CDR1 SEHNR, CDR2 FQNEAQ (reference sequence). DNA of the CDR3: TGTGCCAGCAGCTCAAATCGGGTGCGACAGAAACAAGAGACCCAGTACTTC. This translates into CASSSNRVRQKQETQYF.

This clonotype showed up many times. The genes are TRBV6-1 and TRBJ2-2; the D is unclear. With 3 bases removed from V and 2 bases from J, the gap between germline ends came to 10 bases. There are 15 residues in the CDR3. In germline, CDR1 is MNHNS, CDR2 SASEGT. This chain's CDR3 is CASSEIADNTGELFF. CDR3 nucleotides: TGTGCCAGCAGTGAGATAGCTGATAACACCGGGGAGCTGTTTTTT.

This clonotype came up a few times. The chain carries TRBV20-1 and TRBJ2-7, with TRBD1 as a possible D gene (5 bases). Trimming shortened V by 5 bases and J by 3 bases, and 14 bases separated the two germline ends. The CDR3 totals 13 residues. Germline V gene data show CDR1 as DFQATT and CDR2 as SNEGSKA (reference sequence). The CDR3 region is CSAQRDRIYEQYF. CDR3 nucleotide sequence: TGCAGTGCTCAAAGAGACAGAATCTACGAGCAGTACTTC.

This clonotype has at least ten counts. This chain links TRBV5-6 with TRBJ2-6, with TRBD1 matching 7 bases. J gave up 2 bases and V 5 bases, and 4 bases lay outside the gene matches. Germline V gives CDR1 SGHDT, CDR2 YYEEEE. The CDR3 contains 15 residues. The CDR3 nucleotides read TGTGCCAGCAGTCTAGGGGGCACTGGGGCCAACGTCCTGACTTTC. It specifies CASSLGGTGANVLTF. The whole variable domain, remainder taken from reference TRBV5-6 and TRBJ2-6, is DAGVTQSPTHLIKTRGQQVTLRCSPKSGHDTVSWYQQALGQGPQFIFQYYEEEERQRGNFPDRFSGHQFPNYSSELNVNALLLGDSALYLCASSLGGTGANVLTFGAGSRLTVL.

This clonotype has more than one count but fewer than ten. This rearrangement joins TRBV25-1 to TRBJ1-2; D is unclear. V lost 3 bases and J 0 bases, leaving 5 bases between the germline ends. Germline CDR1 reads MGHDK; CDR2 reads SYGVNS. CDR3 length: 13 amino acids. The CDR3 DNA is TGTGCCAGCAGTGAGGCTTCTAACTATGGCTACACCTTC. As protein: CASSEASNYGYTF.

This clonotype was counted ten times or more. The genes are TRBV5-8 and TRBJ1-2; the D is unclear. The CDR3 runs 13 residues. CDR1 and CDR2 from the germline V gene are SGHTS and YDEGEE. V was clipped by 0 bases and J by 4 bases, with 7 bases between them. The CDR3 coding sequence is TGTGCCAGCAGCTTGGCTCGCGGCTATGGCTACACCTTC. Encoded protein: CASSLARGYGYTF.

V usage is TRBV6-5 and J usage is TRBJ2-3; possible D gene TRBD2, 5 bases. This CDR3 has 16 residues. Trimming stripped 2 bases from V and 0 bases from J, with 12 bases between. Germline CDR1 reads MNHEY; CDR2 reads SVGAGI. CDR3 sequence: CASSYLRTGSTDTQYF. The CDR3 DNA reads as TGTGCCAGCAGTTACCTTAGGACGGGAAGCACAGATACGCAGTATTTT.

The rearrangement joins TRBV19 to TRBJ1-1; D is perhaps TRBD1 (5 bases). The CDR3 is 13 residues long. Deletions cut 9 bases from V and 1 base from J, with 12 bases between. CDR1 LNHDA and CDR2 SQIVND come from the germline V gene (reference sequence). For the CDR3, the DNA is TGTGCCAGCAGGACGACAGCGAACACTGAAGCTTTCTTT. Amino acids: CASRTTANTEAFF. Based on the CDR3 plus reference TRBV19 and TRBJ1-1, the full variable domain is DGGITQSPKYLFRKEGQNVTLSCEQNLNHDAMYWYRQDPGQGLRLIYYSQIVNDFQKGDIAEGYSVSREKKESFPLTVTSAQKNPTAFYLCASRTTANTEAFFGQGTRLTVV.

This clonotype has a single count. One base away lies a much larger clone, so this may be a sequencing read error. The rearrangement uses TRBV27 and TRBJ1-6, with 7 bases lining up with TRBD1. The V gene's germline CDR1 is MNHEY and CDR2 SMNVEV (reference sequence). The CDR3 is made up of 15 amino acids. The V and J ends lost 6 bases and 7 bases, in that order; junction bases with no gene match: 9. The CDR3 nucleotides are TGTGCCAGCAGCCTGGGGGGCAGGGGGAATTCACCCCTCCACTTT. Protein: CASSLGGRGNSPLHF.

The chain recombines TRBV20-1 with TRBJ2-7, with D perhaps matching TRBD2 (6 bases). V lost 0 bases and J 0 bases, leaving 12 bases between the germline ends. This CDR3 comprises 15 residues. Per germline, CDR1 DFQATT and CDR2 SNEGSKA (reference sequence). As DNA, the CDR3 is TGCAGTGCTAGAGAACCGGGACTGAGCTCCTACGAGCAGTACTTC. Translation gives CSAREPGLSSYEQYF.

The chain has TRBV20-1 and TRBJ2-7; D call uncertain. The V and J ends lost 1 base and 6 bases respectively, with 7 bases between them. The CDR3 spans 11 residues. Germline V gives CDR1 DFQATT, CDR2 SNEGSKA (reference sequence). CDR3 region: CSARAGAEQYF. CDR3 nucleotide sequence: TGCAGTGCTAGAGCAGGTGCCGAGCAGTACTTC.

This clonotype showed up just a few times. V usage is TRBV2 and J usage is TRBJ2-2; 7 positions agree with TRBD1. The CDR3 has 13 residues. J gave up 5 bases and V 6 bases, and 3 bases lay outside the gene matches. Germline V lookup: CDR1 SNHLY, CDR2 FYNNEI. CDR3 in amino acids: CASRGTVTGELFF. CDR3 in DNA: TGTGCCAGCAGGGGGACAGTTACCGGGGAGCTGTTTTTT.

The chain is built from TRBV28 and TRBJ2-1; perhaps D is TRBD1 or TRBD2 (5 bases each). Trimming stripped 6 bases from V and 0 bases from J, with 12 bases between. The CDR3 is 15 residues long. Germline CDR1 MDHEN, CDR2 SYDVKM. CDR3 sequence reads: CASRRDGSSYNEQFF. The CDR3 nucleotides read TGTGCCAGCAGACGGGACGGTAGCTCCTACAATGAGCAGTTCTTC.

This clonotype has only a few counts. The gene calls are TRBV20-1 and TRBJ1-1; D gene ambiguous. This CDR3 region has 14 residues. The germline V gene encodes CDR1 DFQATT and CDR2 SNEGSKA (reference sequence). V lost 4 bases to trimming and J lost 9 bases, with 21 bases between them. CDR3 protein: CSATPTSNSRKAFF. Written as DNA, the CDR3 is TGCAGTGCTACCCCGACATCTAATAGCCGTAAAGCTTTCTTT.

This chain connects TRBV19 to TRBJ1-2; 9 nucleotides line up with TRBD1. This CDR3 region has 15 residues. Per germline, CDR1 LNHDA and CDR2 SQIVND (reference sequence). V gave up 5 bases and J gave up 7 bases; unmatched junction bases: 11. The CDR3 DNA follows: TGTGCCAGTAGTTCTCGACAGGGGGTGATAGGTGGCTACACCTTC. Translating it yields CASSSRQGVIGGYTF.